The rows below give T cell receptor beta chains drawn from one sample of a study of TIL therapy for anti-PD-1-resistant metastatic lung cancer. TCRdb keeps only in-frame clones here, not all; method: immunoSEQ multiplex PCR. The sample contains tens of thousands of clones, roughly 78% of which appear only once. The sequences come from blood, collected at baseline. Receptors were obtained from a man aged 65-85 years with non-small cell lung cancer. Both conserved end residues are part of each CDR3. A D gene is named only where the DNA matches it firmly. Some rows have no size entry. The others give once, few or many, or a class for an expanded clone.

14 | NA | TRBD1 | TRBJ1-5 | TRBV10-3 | CAIRPGQGTQPQHF | TGTGCCATCAGACCGGGACAGGGAACTCAGCCCCAGCATTTT
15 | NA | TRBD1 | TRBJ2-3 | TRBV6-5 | CASRTWTGRTDTQYF | TGTGCCAGCCGAACGTGGACAGGGCGTACAGATACGCAGTATTTT
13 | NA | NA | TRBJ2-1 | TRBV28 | CASSPSTGNEQFF | TGTGCCAGCAGCCCAAGCACCGGCAATGAGCAGTTCTTC
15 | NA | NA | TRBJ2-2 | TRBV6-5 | CASSFYGRYTGELFF | TGTGCCAGCAGTTTCTATGGACGGTACACCGGGGAGCTGTTTTTT
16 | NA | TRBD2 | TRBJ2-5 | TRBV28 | CASSLGSGTSQETQYF | TGTGCCAGCAGTTTAGGTTCTGGGACTAGCCAAGAGACCCAGTACTTC
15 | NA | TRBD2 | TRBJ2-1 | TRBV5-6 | CASSSLAGGPHEQFF | TGTGCCAGCAGCTCCTTAGCGGGAGGGCCCCATGAGCAGTTCTTC
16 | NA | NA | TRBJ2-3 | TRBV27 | CASSLMRGRKTDTQYF | TGTGCCAGCAGTTTGATGAGGGGACGGAAAACAGATACGCAGTATTTT
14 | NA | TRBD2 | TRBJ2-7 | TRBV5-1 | CASSLVAGGYEQYF | TGCGCCAGCAGCTTGGTAGCGGGAGGGTACGAGCAGTACTTC
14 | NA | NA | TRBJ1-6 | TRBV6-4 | CASSLGANNSPLHF | TGTGCCAGCAGTCTAGGGGCAAATAATTCACCCCTCCACTTT
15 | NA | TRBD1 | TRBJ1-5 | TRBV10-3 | CAIRGQGADNQPQHF | TGTGCCATCAGGGGACAGGGGGCTGATAATCAGCCCCAGCATTTT
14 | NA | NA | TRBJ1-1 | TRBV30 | CAWSVFLGSVGAFF | TGTGCCTGGAGTGTGTTCTTAGGGTCGGTGGGAGCTTTCTTT
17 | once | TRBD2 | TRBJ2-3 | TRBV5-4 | CASSLTGGRPSTDTQYF | TGTGCCAGCAGCTTGACGGGAGGGAGACCTAGCACAGATACGCAGTATTTT
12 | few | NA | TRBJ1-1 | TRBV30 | CAWSDTHAEAFF | TGTGCCTGGAGTGACACCCACGCTGAAGCTTTCTTT
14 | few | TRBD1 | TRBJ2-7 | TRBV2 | CASSGPGQGYEQYF | TGTGCCAGCAGTGGACCGGGACAGGGATACGAGCAGTACTTC
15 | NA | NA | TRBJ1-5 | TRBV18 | CASSPEGTSNQPQHF | TGTGCCAGCTCCCCAGAGGGTACTAGCAATCAGCCCCAGCATTTT
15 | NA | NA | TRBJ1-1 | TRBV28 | CASKADREMNTEAFF | TGTGCCAGCAAGGCGGACAGAGAAATGAACACTGAAGCTTTCTTT
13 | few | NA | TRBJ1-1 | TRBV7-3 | CASSLTTNTEAFF | TGTGCCAGCAGCTTAACAACGAACACTGAAGCTTTCTTT
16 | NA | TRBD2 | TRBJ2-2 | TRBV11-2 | CASSLPLAGNTGELFF | TGTGCCAGCAGCTTACCACTAGCGGGTAACACCGGGGAGCTGTTTTTT
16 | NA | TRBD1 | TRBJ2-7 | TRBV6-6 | CASSYSGGQASYEQYF | TGTGCCAGCAGTTACTCGGGGGGACAGGCCTCCTACGAGCAGTACTTC
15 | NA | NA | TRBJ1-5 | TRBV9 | CASSEGVNSNQPQHF | TGTGCCAGCAGCGAAGGGGTTAATAGCAATCAGCCCCAGCATTTT
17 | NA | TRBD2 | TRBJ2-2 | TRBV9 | CASSVGSAGGRGGELFF | TGTGCCAGCAGCGTAGGGTCAGCGGGAGGGCGTGGCGGGGAGCTGTTTTTT
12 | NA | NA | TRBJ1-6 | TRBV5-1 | CASSLNGSPLHF | TGCGCCAGCTCATTGAACGGTTCACCCCTCCACTTT
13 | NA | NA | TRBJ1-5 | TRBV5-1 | CASSLEAGQPQHF | TGCGCCAGCAGCTTGGAAGCGGGTCAGCCCCAGCATTTT
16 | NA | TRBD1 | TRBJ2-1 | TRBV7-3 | CASSLREGTGNNEQFF | TGTGCCAGCAGCTTGAGGGAAGGGACAGGTAACAATGAGCAGTTCTTC
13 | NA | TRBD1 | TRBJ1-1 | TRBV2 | CASSASRQGQAFF | TGTGCCAGCAGCGCGTCCAGACAGGGCCAAGCTTTCTTT
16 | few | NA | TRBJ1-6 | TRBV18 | CASSRGDGNYNSPLHF | TGTGCCAGCTCACGGGGGGACGGAAATTATAATTCACCCCTCCACTTT
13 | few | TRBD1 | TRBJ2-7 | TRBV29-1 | CSAATGGIYEQYF | TGCAGCGCGGCGACAGGGGGAATTTACGAGCAGTACTTC
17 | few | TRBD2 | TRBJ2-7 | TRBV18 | CASSQGTSGRSLYEQYF | TGTGCCAGCTCACAGGGGACTAGCGGGAGATCGCTCTACGAGCAGTACTTC
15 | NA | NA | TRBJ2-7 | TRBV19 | CASMAHSNTLSEQYF | TGTGCCAGTATGGCCCATAGCAATACATTAAGCGAGCAGTACTTC
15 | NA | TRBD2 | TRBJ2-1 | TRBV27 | CASSFTSGSMYEQFF | TGTGCCAGCAGTTTTACTAGCGGGAGTATGTATGAGCAGTTCTTC
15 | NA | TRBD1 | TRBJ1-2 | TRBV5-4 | CASSMGQGSIYGYTF | TGTGCCAGCAGCATGGGACAGGGTTCTATCTATGGCTACACCTTC
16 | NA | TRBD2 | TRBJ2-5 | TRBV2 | CASSLGTSGSAGAQYF | TGTGCCAGCAGCCTCGGGACTAGCGGTTCCGCCGGGGCCCAGTACTTC
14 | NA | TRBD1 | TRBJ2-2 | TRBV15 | CATTGTALTGELFF | TGTGCCACCACCGGGACAGCGCTCACCGGGGAGCTGTTTTTT
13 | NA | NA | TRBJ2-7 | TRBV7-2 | CASSRPGGYEQYF | TGTGCCAGCAGCCGCCCCGGGGGATACGAGCAGTACTTC
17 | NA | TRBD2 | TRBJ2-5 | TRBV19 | CASSIVTSGRAHETQYF | TGTGCCAGTAGTATAGTGACTAGCGGGAGGGCCCACGAGACCCAGTACTTC
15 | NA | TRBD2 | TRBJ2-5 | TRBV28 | CASSPLAGGLETQYF | TGTGCCAGCAGTCCCTTAGCGGGAGGGCTAGAGACCCAGTACTTC
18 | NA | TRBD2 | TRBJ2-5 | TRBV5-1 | CASSLAERLAGVLETQYF | TGCGCCAGCAGCTTGGCCGAGCGACTAGCGGGAGTACTAGAGACCCAGTACTTC
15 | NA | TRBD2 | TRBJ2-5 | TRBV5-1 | CASSLVSGRQETQYF | TGCGCCAGCAGCTTGGTGAGCGGGAGGCAAGAGACCCAGTACTTC
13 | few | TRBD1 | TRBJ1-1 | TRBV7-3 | CASSSLQGAEAFF | TGTGCCAGCAGCTCCTTACAGGGGGCTGAAGCTTTCTTT